These T cell receptor beta chains were read from a single sample in a study of CD8 T cells in Susac syndrome. TCRdb re-called the immunoSEQ multiplex PCR reads with MiXCR, one entry per CDR3 protein. The sample includes 150,000 to 200,000 distinct CDR3 sequences, approximately 94% of them seen just once. Sequencing was carried out using CD4+ T cells from PBMCs. These TCRs come from a human donor with multiple sclerosis. The CDR3 runs from the conserved cysteine through the conserved F or W. The order of the fields is J gene, clone size, D gene, V gene, CDR3 DNA, CDR3 protein. D genes are given only for firm matches. Size tells how often a clone was seen (once, few, many) or the class of an expanded clone, and some rows leave it out.

j_gene: TRBJ1-2; abundance: -; d_gene: -; v_gene: TRBV5-4; CDR3nt: TGTGCCACCTCACACATGGACGGAAACTATGGCTACACCTTC; CDR3aa: CATSHMDGNYGYTF
j_gene: TRBJ1-5; abundance: -; d_gene: -; v_gene: TRBV11-1; CDR3nt: TGTGCCAGCAGCTTATCCCTAGGGCAGCCCCAGCATTTT; CDR3aa: CASSLSLGQPQHF
j_gene: TRBJ2-7; abundance: -; d_gene: TRBD1; v_gene: TRBV4-3; CDR3nt: TGCGCCAGCAGCCTCGAGGGACAGGGATCCGAGCAGTACTTC; CDR3aa: CASSLEGQGSEQYF
j_gene: TRBJ2-5; abundance: -; d_gene: -; v_gene: TRBV19; CDR3nt: TGTGCCAGTAGTGTCAGGGGTGAGACCCAGTACTTC; CDR3aa: CASSVRGETQYF
j_gene: TRBJ2-3; abundance: -; d_gene: TRBD2; v_gene: TRBV11-2; CDR3nt: TGTGCCAGCAGCTTAGGAGGTTGGGCTAGCGGGACCCATGTACGCGATACGCAGTATTTT; CDR3aa: CASSLGGWASGTHVRDTQYF
j_gene: TRBJ2-7; abundance: -; d_gene: TRBD1; v_gene: TRBV7-9; CDR3nt: TGTGCCAGCAGTATTATGACAGGGGGGGTCGAGCAGTACTTC; CDR3aa: CASSIMTGGVEQYF
j_gene: TRBJ1-4; abundance: -; d_gene: -; v_gene: TRBV3-1; CDR3nt: TGTGCCAGCAGTTTAAAAGGAACTAATGAAAAACTGTTTTTT; CDR3aa: CASSLKGTNEKLFF
j_gene: TRBJ2-6; abundance: -; d_gene: -; v_gene: TRBV27; CDR3nt: TGTGCCAGCAGTCCTTCGGCACAGGGCTCTGGGGCCAACGTCCTGACTTTC; CDR3aa: CASSPSAQGSGANVLTF
j_gene: TRBJ1-1; abundance: -; d_gene: -; v_gene: TRBV20-1; CDR3nt: TGCAGTGGCTCACAGGTCAACACTGAAGCTTTCTTT; CDR3aa: CSGSQVNTEAFF
j_gene: TRBJ2-1; abundance: -; d_gene: -; v_gene: TRBV3-1; CDR3nt: TGTGCCAGCAGCCAAGATATTCAGGGGTTGAGGGGCCTCCTGCTCTCCTACAATGAGCAGTTCTTC; CDR3aa: CASSQDIQGLRGLLLSYNEQFF
j_gene: TRBJ2-7; abundance: -; d_gene: -; v_gene: TRBV30; CDR3nt: TGTGCCTGGAGTGTCGGCCTAGCGTACGAGCAGTACTTC; CDR3aa: CAWSVGLAYEQYF
j_gene: TRBJ2-1; abundance: -; d_gene: TRBD2; v_gene: TRBV19; CDR3nt: TGTGCCAGTAGAAAGTTACTAGCGGGAGCCTACAATGAGCAGTTCTTC; CDR3aa: CASRKLLAGAYNEQFF
j_gene: TRBJ2-5; abundance: -; d_gene: -; v_gene: TRBV19; CDR3nt: TGTGCCAGTAGACACAAACCGGGACACCGCCAAGAGACCCAGTACTTC; CDR3aa: CASRHKPGHRQETQYF
j_gene: TRBJ2-7; abundance: -; d_gene: TRBD2; v_gene: TRBV30; CDR3nt: TGTGCCTGGAGGAAAGCGGGAGGGCCCGGGGACGAGCAGTACTTC; CDR3aa: CAWRKAGGPGDEQYF
j_gene: TRBJ1-5; abundance: -; d_gene: -; v_gene: TRBV6-2/TRBV6-3; CDR3nt: TGTGCCAGCAGTGGGGCGTTTAATCAGCCCCAGCATTTT; CDR3aa: CASSGAFNQPQHF
j_gene: TRBJ2-3; abundance: -; d_gene: -; v_gene: TRBV24-1; CDR3nt: TGTGCCACCAGTGGCGCAGTCCGAGGAGATACGCAGTATTTT; CDR3aa: CATSGAVRGDTQYF
j_gene: TRBJ1-5; abundance: -; d_gene: -; v_gene: TRBV19; CDR3nt: TGTGCCAGTAGGACAGTCCAGGGCAATCAGCCCCAGCATTTT; CDR3aa: CASRTVQGNQPQHF
j_gene: TRBJ2-1; abundance: -; d_gene: -; v_gene: TRBV19; CDR3nt: TGTGCCAGTAGTATGCTCAGGGTCAATGAGCAGTTCTTC; CDR3aa: CASSMLRVNEQFF
j_gene: TRBJ1-2; abundance: -; d_gene: -; v_gene: TRBV30; CDR3nt: TGTGCCTCTGGCCTTCCCAATGGCTACACCTTC; CDR3aa: CASGLPNGYTF
j_gene: TRBJ2-5; abundance: -; d_gene: -; v_gene: TRBV12-3/TRBV12-4; CDR3nt: TGTGCCAGCAGTTTTCGCCAGCGGCCTGAGGGGACCCAGTACTTC; CDR3aa: CASSFRQRPEGTQYF
j_gene: TRBJ1-3; abundance: -; d_gene: -; v_gene: TRBV3-1; CDR3nt: TGTGCCAGCAGCCAAGATCACCACTCACCTGGAAACACCATATATTTT; CDR3aa: CASSQDHHSPGNTIYF
j_gene: TRBJ2-1; abundance: -; d_gene: TRBD1; v_gene: TRBV9; CDR3nt: TGTGCCAGCAGCGCCATGAGGGGGCCGAATGAGCAGTTCTTC; CDR3aa: CASSAMRGPNEQFF
j_gene: TRBJ1-2; abundance: once; d_gene: -; v_gene: TRBV2; CDR3nt: TGTGCCAGCAGCCCCAGTAACTATGGCTACACCTTC; CDR3aa: CASSPSNYGYTF
j_gene: TRBJ2-1; abundance: -; d_gene: TRBD2; v_gene: TRBV20-1; CDR3nt: TGCAGTGCTAATCTAGCGGGAGGTGGTGAGCAGTTCTTC; CDR3aa: CSANLAGGGEQFF
j_gene: TRBJ2-7; abundance: once; d_gene: TRBD2; v_gene: TRBV27; CDR3nt: TGTGCCAGCAGTTTTCGACTAGCAGGCGAGCAGTACTTC; CDR3aa: CASSFRLAGEQYF
j_gene: TRBJ1-1; abundance: -; d_gene: TRBD1; v_gene: TRBV12-3/TRBV12-4; CDR3nt: TGTGCCAGCAGTCACCCCAGGGGGGGACCGAACACTGAAGCTTTCTTT; CDR3aa: CASSHPRGGPNTEAFF